These 5 T cell receptor beta chains were all obtained from the same sample, sequenced in a study of CD8+CD57+ T cells in acquired aplastic anemia (dated by TCRdb to the late 2010s). Patients chosen for sequencing had shown expansion of CD8+CD57+ cells by flow cytometry. This sample was sequenced with an Illumina HiSeq 2000. Profiling of TCR beta VDJ combinations and CDR3 sequences used genomic DNA as the template. TCRdb trimmed the raw reads at Q25, called clones with MiXCR and kept productive beta chains. Identical CDR3 proteins give one entry, which carries the most common genes and DNA. This sample lists 200,000 or so distinct CDR3 sequences; 55% to 65% were detected once. The ten largest account for roughly three fifths of the sample. The material sequenced was sorted CD4+, CD8+, or CD8+CD57+ T cells (not recorded which) from PBMCs. The receptors were sampled from a human donor with aplastic anemia.

This chain joins TRBV5-1 and TRBJ2-7; 10 bases align to TRBD1. The CDR3 runs to 16 residues. Germline loops: CDR1 SGHRS, CDR2 YFSETQ. V gave up 4 bases and J gave up 1 base; unmatched junction bases: 8. The CDR3 DNA reads TGCGCCAGCAGCCCAATCGGACAGGGGGTTTCCTACGAGCAGTACTTC. Translating gives CASSPIGQGVSYEQYF. The full variable domain, rest sourced from reference TRBV5-1 and TRBJ2-7, is KAGVTQTPRYLIKTRGQQVTLSCSPISGHRSVSWYQQTPGQGLQFLFEYFSETQRNKGNFPGRFSGRQFSNSRSEMNVSTLELGDSALYLCASSPIGQGVSYEQYFGPGTRLTVT.

The chain has TRBV2 and TRBJ2-5, with TRBD2 matching over 9 bases. The germline CDR1 and CDR2 sequences are SNHLY and FYNNEI. The CDR3 loop spans 14 amino acids. Trimming at V came to 5 bases and at J to 5 bases, leaving 6 bases not matched to a gene. The CDR3 nucleotides read TGTGCCAGCAGTCCCCGCAGCGGGGGGGAGACCCAGTACTTC. This codes for CASSPRSGGETQYF.

This chain uses TRBV20-1 with TRBJ1-2, with 7 bases lining up with TRBD1. Germline V lookup: CDR1 DFQATT, CDR2 SNEGSKA (reference sequence). V lost 2 bases, J lost 9 bases, and 6 bases stayed unmatched. This CDR3 is 12 amino acids long. The CDR3 region is CSARPGQESYTF. CDR3 nucleotide sequence: TGCAGTGCTAGACCTGGACAGGAGAGCTACACCTTC.

The chain is built from TRBV27 and TRBJ2-7; no firm D call. The V gene's germline CDR1 is MNHEY and CDR2 SMNVEV (reference sequence). V lost 6 bases to trimming and J lost 1 base, with 7 bases between them. The length of the CDR3 is 12 residues. The CDR3, as DNA: TGTGCCAGCAGGCGCACATCCTACGAGCAGTACTTC. This encodes CASRRTSYEQYF.

This clonotype was counted at least ten times. V gene TRBV27 combines with J gene TRBJ2-3; D is unresolved. The CDR3 spans 11 residues. CDR1 is MNHEY and CDR2 is SMNVEV in the germline V gene (reference sequence). Trimming removed 3 bases at V and 10 bases at J, with 8 bases between. CDR3 sequence (DNA): TGTGCCAGCAGTTTGGGAACTGCGCAGTATTTT. Translation: CASSLGTAQYF.